A single sample gave rise to the 15 T cell receptor beta chains below, sequenced in a study of T cell responses to AZD1222 COVID-19 vaccine (dated by TCRdb to about 2021). This sample's time point label indicates: about 28 days (+/-7) after the second vaccine dose. The library was made by the immunoSEQ multiplex PCR assay. TCRdb took this table from immuneACCESS and kept in-frame rearrangements with V and J called. Such tables lack part of the clones; where checked against another copy, unresolved V genes explain under half of the gap, and the rest is unexplained. This sample comprises under 150,000 clones, roughly 82% of them detected only once. The biggest ten clones account for about 27% of the sample. The sample was peripheral blood, taken 28 days after the second AZD1222 dose. Every receptor here comes from an adult who received the AZD1222 COVID-19 vaccine.

The chain couples TRBV5-1 to TRBJ2-2; 8 bases agree with TRBD2. CDR1 SGHRS and CDR2 YFSETQ come from the germline V gene. V shed 3 bases, J shed 6 bases, and the junction held 7 bases outside the gene matches. The CDR3 extends over 15 amino acids. The CDR3 sequence is CASSSGGGSSGELFF. The CDR3 coding sequence is TGCGCCAGCAGCTCTGGCGGGGGGTCTTCCGGGGAGCTGTTTTTT.

The chain joins TRBV5-1 to TRBJ1-2; no clear D gene. The CDR3 totals 13 residues. CDR1 and CDR2 from the germline V gene are SGHRS and YFSETQ. V lost 5 bases and J lost 4, with 12 bases in between. The CDR3, as DNA: TGCGCCAGCAGTCGTGAGGGAGGCTATGGCTACACCTTC. Encoded protein: CASSREGGYGYTF.

In DNA, the CDR3 is TGTGCCAGCAGTTACCCCAATTCAGATTCACCCCTCCACTTT. Its translation: CASSYPNSDSPLHF. The chain employs TRBV6-5 and TRBJ1-6, with D unclear. With 2 bases removed from V and 8 bases from J, the gap between germline ends came to 10 bases. Germline CDR1 is MNHEY and CDR2 is SVGAGI. CDR3 length: 14 residues.

This sequence joins TRBV5-1 and TRBJ1-4, with a possible D match to TRBD1 (6 bases). Germline CDR1 SGHRS, CDR2 YFSETQ. The CDR3 sequence is 14 residues long. The V end was cut by 3 bases, the J end by 5 bases, with 11 bases between. The CDR3 sequence is CASSSEGGNEKLFF. The CDR3 nucleotides read TGCGCCAGCAGCTCCGAGGGGGGGAATGAAAAACTGTTTTTT. Combining the CDR3 with reference TRBV5-1 and TRBJ1-4 gives the whole variable domain KAGVTQTPRYLIKTRGQQVTLSCSPISGHRSVSWYQQTPGQGLQFLFEYFSETQRNKGNFPGRFSGRQFSNSRSEMNVSTLELGDSALYLCASSSEGGNEKLFFGSGTQLSVL.

This chain's CDR3 is CASSVVMGNEQFF. CDR3 bases: TGTGCCAGCAGCGTAGTGATGGGCAATGAGCAGTTCTTC. The chain uses TRBV9 and TRBJ2-1; D is undetermined. Trimming pared 0 bases from V and 6 bases from J, leaving 7 bases between. Germline V gene lookup returns CDR1 SGDLS and CDR2 YYNGEE. This CDR3 is 13 amino acids long.

The chain uses TRBV28 and TRBJ2-2; D is perhaps TRBD2 (6 bases). Germline CDR1 is MDHEN and CDR2 is SYDVKM. V lost 1 base and J 7 bases, leaving 19 bases between the germline ends. The CDR3 has 17 residues. The CDR3 DNA follows: TGTGCCAGCAGTTTATCGTACTTGGCGGGGATTGGCGGGGAGCTGTTTTTT. This sequence encodes CASSLSYLAGIGGELFF.

This chain links TRBV5-8 with TRBJ2-6, with D hard to call. The CDR3 is 16 amino acids. Looked up from germline, CDR1 is SGHTS and CDR2 is YDEGEE. Trimming left V 2 bases short and J 0 bases short, with 9 bases between. The CDR3 protein is CASSLVRISGANVLTF. DNA of the CDR3: TGTGCCAGCAGCTTAGTTCGAATCTCTGGGGCCAACGTCCTGACTTTC. The variable domain in full, with the rest retrieved from reference TRBV5-8 and TRBJ2-6, is EAGVTQSPTHLIKTRGQQATLRCSPISGHTSVYWYQQALGLGLQFLLWYDEGEERNRGNFPPRFSGRQFPNYSSELNVNALELEDSALYLCASSLVRISGANVLTFGAGSRLTVL.

This chain connects TRBV27 to TRBJ2-7; the D is unclear. Between the trimmed V and J ends, which lost 4 bases and 3 bases, there was a span of 19 bases. The germline V gene has CDR1 MNHEY and CDR2 SMNVEV (reference sequence). The length of the CDR3 is 16 residues. Written as DNA, the CDR3 is TGTGCCAGCAGTTCGGCACAACCTGGGTTCGTCTACGAGCAGTACTTC. It yields the protein CASSSAQPGFVYEQYF.

This clone has more than one count but fewer than ten. The chain employs TRBV16 and TRBJ2-4; TRBD2 matches at 8 bases. J gave up 7 bases and V 5 bases, and 16 bases lay outside the gene matches. The CDR3 has 17 amino acids. CDR1 and CDR2 (germline): KGHSY, FQNENV. The CDR3 sequence is CASSSRREGQAPNIQYF. In DNA, the CDR3 is TGTGCCAGCAGCTCGCGTCGGGAGGGTCAGGCCCCCAACATTCAGTACTTC.

The chain joins TRBV7-9 to TRBJ2-3; 9 bases fit TRBD2. The junction had 3 bases not matched to a gene; V was cut back by 7 bases and J by 1 base. This CDR3 is built from 14 residues. CDR1 is SEHNR, CDR2 FQNEAQ, per germline (reference sequence). Here the CDR3 reads CASKLAGGTDTQYF. The DNA for the CDR3 is TGTGCCAGCAAATTAGCGGGGGGCACAGATACGCAGTATTTT.

The chain carries TRBV24-1 and TRBJ1-2, with 7 bases identical to TRBD1. The CDR3 sequence is 14 residues long. The junction had 4 bases not matched to a gene; V was cut back by 2 bases and J by 5 bases. CDR1 is KGHDR, CDR2 SFDVKD, per germline. As DNA, the CDR3 is TGTGCCACCAGTGATTCTAGACAGGGATATGGCTACACCTTC. Amino acid sequence: CATSDSRQGYGYTF.

This clone appeared a few times. The junction differs from germline at one of its ends, possibly a read error. The rearrangement links TRBV3-1 (or the pseudogene TRBV3-2) to TRBJ2-7, with unresolved D. The CDR3 contains 11 residues. Germline values: CDR1 LGHDT, CDR2 YNNKEL (reference sequence). CDR3 in DNA: TGTGCCAGCAGCCACTCCCACGAGCAGTACTTC. This encodes CASSHSHEQYF.

V and J are TRBV5-1 and TRBJ2-3; perhaps D is TRBD1 or TRBD2 (5 bases each). CDR1 and CDR2 from the germline V gene are SGHRS and YFSETQ. Trimming left V 5 bases short and J 4 bases short, with 17 bases between. The CDR3 sequence is 15 residues long. The CDR3 here is CASSPRDLRADTQYF. The CDR3 bases are TGCGCCAGCAGTCCTCGGGACCTTAGGGCAGATACGCAGTATTTT.

The chain uses TRBV19 and TRBJ1-5, with 8 bases identical to TRBD1. CDR3 length: 14 amino acids. Trimming at V came to 1 base and at J to 4 bases, leaving 0 bases not matched to a gene. Germline loops: CDR1 LNHDA, CDR2 SQIVND (reference sequence). In DNA, the CDR3 is TGTGCCAGTAGTATAGGGACAGGGAATCAGCCCCAGCATTTT. Residues: CASSIGTGNQPQHF.

The genes are TRBV6-5 and TRBJ1-1; TRBD1 agrees at 9 bases. Germline lookup yields CDR1 MNHEY and CDR2 SVGAGI. The CDR3 contains 16 residues. V trimming: 3 bases; J trimming: 6 bases; junction bases outside the gene matches: 11. The CDR3 loop is CASSYLLTGGASEAFF. Written as DNA, the CDR3 is TGTGCCAGCAGTTATCTACTTACAGGGGGCGCATCTGAAGCTTTCTTT.